These T cell receptor beta chains were read from a single sample in a study of neurological immune-mediated disorders. TCRdb reprocessed the 5' RACE reads with MiXCR, giving one entry per CDR3 protein. The sample consists of about 38,000 distinct CDR3 sequences, nearly 5% of them appearing once. The sequencing input was CD4+ T cells from blood. The receptors come from a man in his late teens or twenties in good health. CDR3s include the opening cysteine and the closing phenylalanine or tryptophan. The D gene is left open where the match is weak. Rows give clone size only sometimes, using once, few, many, or a class for an expanded clone.

D gene,clone size,V gene,J gene,CDR3 DNA,CDR3 protein
TRBD1,many,TRBV5-1,TRBJ1-1,TGCGCCAGCAGCGTGGGGGGACAGGGGGCCACTGAAGCTTTCTTT,CASSVGGQGATEAFF
.,many,TRBV6-1,TRBJ1-5,TGTGCCAGCAGATCCCGGGGCAGGGGAGACAATCAGCCCCAGCATTTT,CASRSRGRGDNQPQHF
TRBD1,many,TRBV5-1,TRBJ2-3,TGCGCCAGCAGCCACCCGGACAGGGAAGATACGCAGTATTTT,CASSHPDREDTQYF
.,many,TRBV5-1,TRBJ2-7,TGCGCCAGCAGCTTTGGGGGATTCATATCCTACGAGCAGTACTTC,CASSFGGFISYEQYF
.,many,TRBV14,TRBJ2-5,TGTGCCAGCAGCCAAGAAGCCAATATTGGGACCCAGTACTTC,CASSQEANIGTQYF
TRBD1,many,TRBV5-1,TRBJ1-6,TGCGCCAGCAGCTTGGGGACAGGGGAATCACCCCTCCACTTT,CASSLGTGESPLHF
.,many,TRBV5-1,TRBJ2-3,TGCGCCAGCAGCTTGGGCAGGAACACAGATACGCAGTATTTT,CASSLGRNTDTQYF
TRBD1,many,TRBV29-1,TRBJ2-5,TGCAGCGTTGACCCGGGACAGGCGGGGGAGACCCAGTACTTC,CSVDPGQAGETQYF
TRBD2,many,TRBV6-5,TRBJ2-5,TGTGCCAGCAGCTTCGGACTAGCAGAGACCCAGTACTTC,CASSFGLAETQYF
TRBD2,.,TRBV5-1,TRBJ2-6,TGCGCCAGCAGCCCAGCACCTACCGGGACTAGCGGAGCCTCTGGGGCCAACGTCCTGACTTTC,CASSPAPTGTSGASGANVLTF
TRBD1,many,TRBV12-3/TRBV12-4,TRBJ1-2,TGTGCCAGCAGTTTAACCGACAGGGCGGATGGCTACACCTTC,CASSLTDRADGYTF
TRBD1,many,TRBV6-1,TRBJ2-1,TGTGCCAGCACCACAGGGACAGGATTATACTACAATGAGCAGTTCTTC,CASTTGTGLYYNEQFF
.,many,TRBV5-1,TRBJ2-3,TGCGCCAGCAGCTTGGCCCTCGGGGGAGCCGTAGGTACGCAGTATTTT,CASSLALGGAVGTQYF
.,many,TRBV6-2/TRBV6-3,TRBJ2-3,TGTGCCAGCAGGGTGCTGGGGGGGCCCTTTGCAGATACGCAGTATTTT,CASRVLGGPFADTQYF
TRBD1,few,TRBV6-5,TRBJ2-1,TGTGCCAGCAGAACCAGGGGGCGGAATGAGCAGTTCTTC,CASRTRGRNEQFF
TRBD2,many,TRBV20-1,TRBJ2-1,TGCAGCGGGCGGGACTACATCTCCTACAATGAGCAGTTCTTC,CSGRDYISYNEQFF
.,many,TRBV5-1,TRBJ1-4,TGCGCCAGCAGCTTGGGGGCCGTGAATGAAAAACTGTTTTTT,CASSLGAVNEKLFF
.,many,TRBV12-3/TRBV12-4,TRBJ1-5,TGTGCCAGCAGTTTTGGCGGGATCAATCAGCCCCAGCATTTT,CASSFGGINQPQHF
TRBD1,few,TRBV6-1,TRBJ1-5,TGTGCCAGCAGCCGGACAGGGCCTCGCAATCAGCCCCAGCATTTT,CASSRTGPRNQPQHF
.,many,TRBV7-2,TRBJ2-1,TGTGCCAGCAGCTTAGAGGGGACGGCCCGGCAGTTCTTC,CASSLEGTARQFF
.,many,TRBV12-3/TRBV12-4,TRBJ1-6,TGTGCCAGCAGAGGAGAGACAGCTTTACTCCACTTT,CASRGETALLHF
.,many,TRBV9,TRBJ1-1,TGTGCCAGCAGCGCGGCGGACAGCCACACTGAAGCTTTCTTT,CASSAADSHTEAFF
.,many,TRBV4-1,TRBJ1-1,TGCGCCAGCAGCCAAATGACACGAATGAACACTGAAGCTTTCTTT,CASSQMTRMNTEAFF
.,many,TRBV3-1,TRBJ2-1,TGTGCCAGCAGCCATTTCAAACAGGCCCTAGCCGGCTACAATGAGCAGTTCTTC,CASSHFKQALAGYNEQFF
TRBD1,many,TRBV20-1,TRBJ2-7,TGCAGTGCTAGGGGGGACAGGGGGATCCCCTACGAGCAGTACTTC,CSARGDRGIPYEQYF
TRBD1,many,TRBV14,TRBJ1-5,TGTGCCAGCAGCCAAGGAACTTATGCCCGGAGGACAGGGAAAATAGGAGTCGATCAGCCCCAGCATTTT,CASSQGTYARRTGKIGVDQPQHF
.,many,TRBV13,TRBJ2-1,TGTGCCAGCAGCTTACTTAGAGCGGGTCGCAATGAGCAGTTCTTC,CASSLLRAGRNEQFF
TRBD2,many,TRBV5-1,TRBJ2-3,TGCGCCAGCAGCTTCCTAGGGACTAGCGGGGCACACACAGATACGCAGTATTTT,CASSFLGTSGAHTDTQYF
TRBD1,many,TRBV20-1,TRBJ1-4,TGCAGTGCTGGCCGGGACAGGGGACTACGAAAACTGTTTTTT,CSAGRDRGLRKLFF
.,many,TRBV6-2/TRBV6-3,TRBJ1-1,TGTGCCAGCAGTTACTGGGTACTCTCGGCCACTGAAGCTTTCTTT,CASSYWVLSATEAFF
.,medium-sized,TRBV29-1,TRBJ2-7,TGCAGCGTTGAAGGATCCAGGGGACGTGTTCACGAGCAGTACTTC,CSVEGSRGRVHEQYF
.,many,TRBV5-1,TRBJ2-2,TGCGCCAGCAGCTGGGGCGAGAATCCCGGGGAGCTGTTTTTT,CASSWGENPGELFF
.,many,TRBV7-6,TRBJ2-3,TGTGCCAGCAGCACGATGTGGGCCTCAGATACGCAGTATTTT,CASSTMWASDTQYF
.,many,TRBV6-1,TRBJ1-2,TGTGCCAGCAGTGAGGAGGCCCGCACTAACTATGGCTACACCTTC,CASSEEARTNYGYTF
.,many,TRBV2,TRBJ2-5,TGTGCCAGCAGGTCTAGACTAAAAGAGACCCAGTACTTC,CASRSRLKETQYF
.,many,TRBV29-1,TRBJ2-1,TGCAGCGTTGAACGGCGGAGCAATGAGCAGTTCTTC,CSVERRSNEQFF
.,.,TRBV19,TRBJ1-5,TGTGCCAGTAGCCCAAGCGGCCAGGGTATGCGGGGGAGCAATCAGCCCCAGCATTTT,CASSPSGQGMRGSNQPQHF